The 20 T cell receptor beta chains listed next were all sequenced from one sample in a study of blood T cells in healthy people across ages. A J-beta primer mix and a sample-barcoded 5' primer were used in a second PCR of roughly 7 to 12 cycles. In TCRdb, the 5' RACE reads were re-called with MiXCR into one record per CDR3 protein. The table shows around 900,000 distinct CDR3 sequences, with around 30% occurring only once. Sequencing was done on a sample of blood. These receptors were taken from a woman older than 75 in good health.

This clonotype has a count of ten or more. This sequence may be a read error, since a much larger clone differs from it by one base. The chain uses TRBV7-2 and TRBJ2-1; 7 nucleotides agree with TRBD2. The closer fit of TRBJ2-7 to the DNA end suggests the J call may be wrong. CDR1 is SGHTA, CDR2 FQGNSA, per germline. This CDR3 is built from 15 residues. CDR3 sequence reads: CASSLAGGSYNEQYF. CDR3 coding DNA: TGTGCCAGCAGCTTAGCCGGGGGGTCTTACAATGAGCAGTACTTC.

This clonotype was recorded at least ten times. CDR3 sequence reads: CASQSGATQYF. DNA for the CDR3: TGTGCCAGCCAGTCTGGGGCTACGCAGTATTTT. V gene TRBV7-2 combines with J gene TRBJ2-3; TRBD1 might be the D (5 bases). This CDR3 has 11 amino acids. From germline, CDR1 is SGHTA and CDR2 FQGNSA. V was shortened by 8 bases and J by 8 bases, with 11 bases between the two germline ends.

This clonotype appeared a few times. The rearrangement joins TRBV12-3 or TRBV12-4 to TRBJ1-2, with TRBD1 matching 8 bases. V was pared by 7 bases and J by 7 bases, with 8 bases of the junction left unmatched. This CDR3 is 13 amino acids long. The CDR3 loop is CASNHGTGRGYTF. The CDR3 coding sequence is TGTGCCAGCAACCACGGGACAGGTCGTGGCTACACCTTC.

The chain is built from TRBV10-1 and TRBJ2-3, with D uncertain. The CDR3 totals 15 residues. V was trimmed by 3 bases and J by 3 bases, leaving 13 bases between them. Germline assignment: CDR1 WNHNN and CDR2 SYGVQD (reference sequence). The CDR3 loop is CASSDGPGLTDTQYF. The DNA for the CDR3 is TGCGCCAGCAGTGATGGGCCAGGCTTAACAGATACGCAGTATTTT.

This chain connects TRBV9 to TRBJ2-3; 7 positions match TRBD2. CDR1 is SGDLS, CDR2 YYNGEE, per germline. V lost 5 bases, J lost 1 base, and 13 bases stayed unmatched. CDR3 length equals 17 residues. The DNA of the CDR3 is TGTGCCAGCAGTGTCTCATCCTCCAGCGGGGGCACAGATACGCAGTATTTT. Encoded protein: CASSVSSSSGGTDTQYF. Looking up the rest from reference TRBV9 and TRBJ2-3 gives the full variable domain: DSGVTQTPKHLITATGQRVTLRCSPRSGDLSVYWYQQSLDQGLQFLIQYYNGEERAKGNILERFSAQQFPDLHSELNLSSLELGDSALYFCASSVSSSSGGTDTQYFGPGTRLTVL.

A remark on this clonotype: A much larger clone differs by one base, so this may be a read error. This rearrangement joins TRBV4-1 to TRBJ2-1; perhaps D is TRBD1 or TRBD2 (5 bases each). Trimming cost V 6 bases and J 2 bases, with 8 bases left between them. From germline, CDR1 is MGHRA and CDR2 YSYEKL. This CDR3 has 13 residues. The CDR3 nucleotides read TGCGCCAGCAGGGGGGACCCCTACAATGAGCAGTTCTTC. Translation: CASRGDPYNEQFF.

The sample holds a few counts of this clonotype. The V call is TRBV2, the J call TRBJ2-1, with a possible D match to TRBD2 (5 bases). Trimming removed 2 bases at V and 9 bases at J, with 11 bases between. Germline V CDR1 and CDR2: SNHLY, FYNNEI. The CDR3 length is 13 residues. This chain's CDR3 is CASSEIGIGEQFF. The CDR3 coding sequence is TGTGCCAGCAGTGAAATCGGGATCGGTGAGCAGTTCTTC.

Remarks on this clonotype: A much bigger clone sits one base away, suggesting this may be a read error. The genes are TRBV6-5 and TRBJ1-2; D not certain. Trimming removed 6 bases at V and 4 bases at J, with 9 bases between. CDR3 length: 12 residues. Germline V CDR1 and CDR2: MNHEY, SVGAGI. CDR3 residues: CASRIGIYGYTF. Here the CDR3 DNA reads TGTGCCAGCAGGATAGGGATCTATGGCTACACCTTC.

This sequence joins TRBV15 and TRBJ1-5, with D maybe TRBD1 (5 bases). Trimming left V 8 bases short and J 6 bases short, with 14 bases between. Germline V gene data show CDR1 as LNHNV and CDR2 as YYDKDF (reference sequence). This CDR3 region has 13 residues. CDR3 coding DNA: TGTGCCACCCGGGGGGGGTCTAGTCAGCCCCAGCATTTT. Protein: CATRGGSSQPQHF.

This clonotype was detected ten times or more. The CDR3 bases are TGCAGTGCTAGAAGGACCCTGGATCATCTCCTACGCGAGCAGTACTTC. The encoded protein is CSARRTLDHLLREQYF. The chain links TRBV20-1 to TRBJ2-7; D gene uncertain. V was cut by 2 bases and J by 6 bases, with 23 bases left in between. CDR3 length: 16 amino acids. CDR1 DFQATT and CDR2 SNEGSKA come from the germline V gene (reference sequence).

This clonotype was observed many times. The genes are TRBV11-2 and TRBJ2-7; no definite D call. The germline gives CDR1 SGHAT, CDR2 FQNNGV. The CDR3 totals 11 residues. Trimming stripped 5 bases from V and 7 bases from J, with 9 bases between. CDR3: CASSALREQYF. DNA for the CDR3: TGTGCCAGCAGCGCTCTTAGGGAGCAGTACTTC.

With respect to this clonotype: A read error is possible here, since a much larger clone lies one base away. The chain couples TRBV7-2 to TRBJ2-2; D unclear. V was trimmed by 2 bases and J by 9 bases, leaving 16 bases between them. The CDR3 length is 15 residues. Germline V gene lookup returns CDR1 SGHTA and CDR2 FQGNSA. The CDR3 spells CASSLRAAGTRELFF. Written as DNA, the CDR3 is TGTGCCAGCAGCTTAAGGGCCGCCGGTACCAGGGAGCTGTTTTTT.

The rearrangement links TRBV21-1 to TRBJ2-7. TRBV21-1 is a documented pseudogene. This CDR3 has 14 residues. The CDR3 nucleotides are TGTGCCAGCAGCAAAGTGGGGATTTCCTACGAGCAGTACTTC. Protein product: CASSKVGISYEQYF.

This clonotype was counted many times. The chain uses TRBV4-2 and TRBJ2-5, with a tentative D call TRBD1 (6 bases). The CDR3 contains 16 residues. The V and J ends lost 0 bases and 6 bases respectively, with 17 bases between them. CDR1 is LGHNA and CDR2 is YNFKEQ in the germline V gene. DNA for the CDR3: TGTGCCAGCAGCCAAGAAGTCATAGGGGGAAGGAAGACCCAGTACTTC. Amino acid sequence: CASSQEVIGGRKTQYF.

This clonotype was counted ten times or more. The chain employs TRBV2 and TRBJ2-6; D call uncertain. CDR1 and CDR2 (germline): SNHLY, FYNNEI. V was trimmed by 6 bases and J by 0 bases, leaving 9 bases between them. The CDR3 spans 15 residues. The CDR3 coding sequence is TGTGCCAGCAGGGCGGCCGGCTCTGGGGCCAACGTCCTGACTTTC. Residues: CASRAAGSGANVLTF.

The rearrangement uses TRBV7-9 and TRBJ2-5; no clear D. CDR3 length: 15 amino acids. Germline assignment: CDR1 SEHNR and CDR2 FQNEAQ (reference sequence). V lost 0 bases and J 1 base, leaving 9 bases between the germline ends. The CDR3 region is CASSLAQVVQETQYF. The DNA of the CDR3 is TGTGCCAGCAGCTTAGCGCAAGTGGTCCAAGAGACCCAGTACTTC.

This clonotype occurred many times. The chain joins TRBV6-2 or TRBV6-3 to TRBJ1-4; 8 bases agree with TRBD1. CDR1 and CDR2 from the germline V gene are MNHEY and SVGEGT. V lost 4 bases to trimming and J lost 5 bases; unmatched junction nucleotides: 6. The CDR3 is made up of 15 amino acids. The CDR3 nucleotides are TGTGCCAGCAGTTCCGCCGGGACAGGCAATGAAAAACTGTTTTTT. Translating gives CASSSAGTGNEKLFF.

This clonotype was recorded a few times. V gene TRBV18 combines with J gene TRBJ2-7, with TRBD1 matching 7 bases. V trimming: 1 base; J trimming: 0 bases; junction bases outside the gene matches: 3. The V gene's germline CDR1 is KGHSH and CDR2 LQKENI. The CDR3 runs 15 residues. The CDR3 region has the DNA TGTGCCAGCTCACCACGGGGACAGTTCTCCTACGAGCAGTACTTC. This codes for CASSPRGQFSYEQYF.

This clonotype was seen many times. The CDR3 spells CAWSGTSIFPDTQYF. The CDR3 DNA is TGTGCCTGGAGTGGGACTAGCATTTTTCCAGATACGCAGTATTTT. This rearrangement joins TRBV30 to TRBJ2-3, with 8 bases fitting TRBD2. CDR3 length: 15 amino acids. Per the germline V gene, CDR1 is GTSNPN and CDR2 is SVGIG (reference sequence). J gave up 4 bases and V 1 base, and 7 bases lay outside the gene matches.

The chain is built from TRBV30 and TRBJ2-3; tentative D call: TRBD2 (5 bases). Per germline, CDR1 GTSNPN and CDR2 SVGIG (reference sequence). The CDR3 loop spans 16 amino acids. V dropped 0 bases and J dropped 4 bases, with 17 bases sitting between them. The CDR3 nucleotides read TGTGCCTGGAGTGTAGGCCTCACCCCCGGGGCAGATACGCAGTATTTT. It yields the protein CAWSVGLTPGADTQYF.